One sample yielded the 22 T cell receptor beta chains listed below, sequenced in a study of T cells after yellow fever vaccination. A single record per CDR3 protein comes from TCRdb applying MiXCR to the 5' RACE reads. Among approximately 300,000 distinct CDR3 sequences listed, roughly 9.4% were seen once. The sample in question was PBMCs, obtained on the day of the first yellow fever vaccination. All receptors come from a man younger than 35 who received the YFV17D yellow fever vaccine.

At least ten counts were recorded for this clonotype. The chain's CDR3 is CASSLQVSETQYF. In DNA, the CDR3 is TGTGCCAGCAGCTTACAGGTCTCAGAGACCCAGTACTTC. The chain links TRBV7-2 to TRBJ2-5; D gene unclear. Per germline, CDR1 SGHTA and CDR2 FQGNSA. The ends were cut back, 2 bases at V and 4 bases at J, with 8 bases in the middle. CDR3 size: 13 residues.

Only a few counts were recorded for this clonotype. The chain is built from TRBV12-3 or TRBV12-4 and TRBJ2-7, with TRBD2 matching 8 bases. The ends lost 2 bases at V and 2 bases at J; junction bases unmatched: 2. The CDR3 sequence is 14 residues long. Here the CDR3 reads CASSLTSGPYEQYF. The CDR3 DNA reads TGTGCCAGCAGTTTAACTAGCGGCCCCTACGAGCAGTACTTC.

The chain has TRBV28 and TRBJ2-5, with TRBD2 as a possible D gene (6 bases). There are 15 residues in the CDR3. CDR1 MDHEN and CDR2 SYDVKM come from the germline V gene. V shed 0 bases and J shed 1 base, with 9 bases lying between them. The CDR3 here is CASSLWEGAQETQYF. The CDR3 DNA follows: TGTGCCAGCAGTTTATGGGAGGGCGCCCAAGAGACCCAGTACTTC.

This clonotype was found a few times. The chain uses TRBV2 and TRBJ2-3; D is uncertain. V was trimmed by 0 bases and J by 3 bases, leaving 13 bases between them. The CDR3 has 16 amino acids. Germline CDR1 SNHLY, CDR2 FYNNEI. The CDR3 reads CASSEARNKRTDTQYF. The CDR3 DNA is TGTGCCAGCAGTGAAGCTCGCAATAAACGGACAGATACGCAGTATTTT.

This clonotype was seen repeatedly, ten times or more. The chain employs TRBV11-1 and TRBJ2-4; a weak D match, TRBD1 (5 bases). Germline V gene data show CDR1 as SGHAT and CDR2 as FQDESV (reference sequence). The length of the CDR3 is 18 residues. V was pared by 5 bases and J by 1 base, with 21 bases between. The CDR3 DNA follows: TGTGCCAGCAGCCCCCGCCAGGGCGCCGAATGGGCCAAAAACATTCAGTACTTC. It is translated as CASSPRQGAEWAKNIQYF.

This rearrangement joins TRBV20-1 to TRBJ2-3, with a weak D call TRBD1 (6 bases). The CDR3 totals 13 residues. Germline V gene sequence: CDR1 DFQATT, CDR2 SNEGSKA (reference sequence). Trimming removed 7 bases at V and 0 bases at J, with 11 bases between. CDR3 nucleotide sequence: TGCAGTGAGGGACAAAGGAGCACAGATACGCAGTATTTT. Protein product: CSEGQRSTDTQYF.

This clonotype appeared a few times. The J gene is TRBJ2-4, the V gene TRBV5-5; TRBD1 agrees at 8 bases. Germline V gene data show CDR1 as SGHKS and CDR2 as YYEKEE (reference sequence). The CDR3 has 15 amino acids. The V segment lost 0 bases and the J segment 5 bases; nucleotides outside the gene matches: 4. The CDR3 DNA follows: TGTGCCAGCAGCTTGGTTCCAGGGGGCGAAAACATTCAGTACTTC. This translates into CASSLVPGGENIQYF.

This sequence joins TRBV7-2 and TRBJ2-3, with 7 bases matching TRBD2. Trimming cost V 6 bases and J 6 bases; bases outside gene matches: 15. The CDR3 is made up of 16 amino acids. CDR1 is SGHTA, CDR2 FQGNSA, per germline. The CDR3 DNA reads TGTGCCAGCAGAAGCGGGGCAGCCCCCGGTCGGGATACGCAGTATTTT. Translation gives CASRSGAAPGRDTQYF.

This clonotype was detected many times. V gene TRBV5-4 combines with J gene TRBJ2-5; 11 bases fit TRBD1. Germline CDR1 is SGHNT and CDR2 is YYREEE (reference sequence). V lost 3 bases, J lost 1 base, and 2 bases stayed unmatched. This CDR3 is 15 amino acids long. The CDR3 nucleotides are TGTGCCAGCAGCTCCGGACAGGGGGCCCAAGAGACCCAGTACTTC. Protein sequence: CASSSGQGAQETQYF. Full variable domain (outside the CDR3, taken from reference TRBV5-4 and TRBJ2-5): ETGVTQSPTHLIKTRGQQVTLRCSSQSGHNTVSWYQQALGQGPQFIFQYYREEENGRGNFPPRFSGLQFPNYSSELNVNALELDDSALYLCASSSGQGAQETQYFGPGTRLLVL.

The gene calls are TRBV29-1 and TRBJ2-1; the D gene is possibly TRBD2 (6 bases). This CDR3 comprises 13 residues. Per the germline V gene, CDR1 is SQVTM and CDR2 is ANQGSEA. V shed 3 bases and J shed 10 bases, with 16 bases lying between them. CDR3 sequence (DNA): TGCAGCGTTGATACCGGACTACAGCACGAGCAGTTCTTC. Translated: CSVDTGLQHEQFF.

This clonotype turned up a few times. The CDR3 spells CSARVPGPGETQYF. The CDR3 DNA follows: TGCAGTGCTAGAGTCCCCGGACCGGGAGAGACCCAGTACTTC. J is TRBJ2-5 and V is TRBV20-1; D is uncertain. Deletions cut 1 base from V and 4 bases from J, with 13 bases between. Germline-derived CDR1 and CDR2 are DFQATT and SNEGSKA (reference sequence). The CDR3 spans 14 residues.

This clonotype was counted between two and nine times. The V gene is TRBV6-5, the J gene TRBJ2-3; 9 positions agree with TRBD2. This CDR3 region has 17 residues. Trimming at V came to 0 bases and at J to 4 bases, leaving 8 bases not matched to a gene. Per germline, CDR1 MNHEY and CDR2 SVGAGI. DNA of the CDR3: TGTGCCAGCAGTTACTCGATAGGGCGGGGGGGCTCAGATACGCAGTATTTT. This sequence encodes CASSYSIGRGGSDTQYF.

The V gene is TRBV7-2, the J gene TRBJ2-5; D is undetermined. Germline loops: CDR1 SGHTA, CDR2 FQGNSA. CDR3 length equals 12 residues. V was clipped by 6 bases and J by 2 bases, with 7 bases between them. This CDR3 is CASRDGQETQYF. The CDR3 DNA sequence: TGTGCCAGCAGAGATGGGCAAGAGACCCAGTACTTC.

This clonotype appeared many times. The V and J genes are TRBV12-3 or TRBV12-4 and TRBJ2-2, with no clear D. This CDR3 is built from 14 residues. The V end lost 3 bases, the J end lost 2 bases, and 7 bases lay between the germline ends. The CDR3 nucleotides are TGTGCCAGCAGTTTTCAAGACAACACCGGGGAGCTGTTTTTT. It encodes CASSFQDNTGELFF.

The chain is built from TRBV28 and TRBJ2-1; D might be TRBD2 (5 bases). This CDR3 comprises 12 residues. The ends were cut back, 6 bases at V and 9 bases at J, with 12 bases in the middle. CDR1 MDHEN and CDR2 SYDVKM come from the germline V gene. CDR3 in DNA: TGTGCCAGCAGATTGAGGGAGTTTGAGCAGTTCTTC. Its translation: CASRLREFEQFF.

The sample holds a few counts of this clonotype. The V and J genes are TRBV3-1 and TRBJ2-7; D remains unclear. Trimming left V 4 bases short and J 4 bases short, with 11 bases between. The CDR3 consists of 13 residues. Germline V lookup: CDR1 LGHDT, CDR2 YNNKEL (reference sequence). CDR3 coding DNA: TGTGCCAGCAGCCTCGGAACGAAATACGAGCAGTACTTC. Translating gives CASSLGTKYEQYF.

This CDR3 reads CASAGLVEGNEQFF. CDR3 sequence (DNA): TGTGCCAGCGCAGGGCTAGTCGAAGGCAATGAGCAGTTCTTC. This sequence joins TRBV12-3 or TRBV12-4 and TRBJ2-1, with D possibly matching TRBD1 (5 bases). Trimming removed 8 bases from V and 6 bases from J, with 17 bases in between. The CDR3 extends over 14 amino acids.

The sample holds a few counts of this clonotype. The V and J genes are TRBV20-1 and TRBJ2-2; D remains unclear. This CDR3 contains 16 residues. V dropped 0 bases and J dropped 4 bases, with 15 bases sitting between them. Germline CDR1 is DFQATT and CDR2 is SNEGSKA (reference sequence). The CDR3 reads CSARDGTAASTGELFF. The CDR3 DNA reads TGCAGTGCTAGAGATGGAACGGCAGCCTCCACCGGGGAGCTGTTTTTT.

This clonotype showed up just a few times. This chain uses TRBV4-1 with TRBJ1-2; 11 bases agree with TRBD1. Germline assignment: CDR1 MGHRA and CDR2 YSYEKL. After removal of 5 bases from V and 5 bases from J, the junction contained 10 bases not matched to a gene. The CDR3 has 16 residues. The CDR3 coding sequence is TGCGCCAGCAGCGCGCCCGGGACAGGGGGAAGGTATGGCTACACCTTC. It specifies CASSAPGTGGRYGYTF.

This chain connects TRBV20-1 to TRBJ2-3; TRBD2 aligns across 12 bases. The length of the CDR3 is 15 residues. In germline, CDR1 is DFQATT, CDR2 SNEGSKA (reference sequence). V lost 5 bases and J lost 9; bases outside the gene matches: 12. The CDR3 region is CSAQGLAGGHRTQYF. The CDR3 nucleotides read TGCAGTGCTCAGGGACTAGCGGGCGGACACAGAACGCAGTATTTT.

This clonotype was seen only once. This could be a read error, since a much larger clone is one nucleotide away. The genes are TRBV18 and TRBJ2-3, with a weak D call TRBD2 (5 bases). The CDR3 has 14 amino acids. CDR1 is KGHSH and CDR2 is LQKENI in the germline V gene. CDR3: CASSPSASTDTPYF. The CDR3 nucleotides read TGTGCCAGCTCACCCAGCGCTAGCACAGATACGCCGTATTTT.

This clonotype was seen only a few times. The CDR3 loop reads CASRRSGGTDTQYF. Written as DNA, the CDR3 is TGTGCCAGCAGGCGTAGCGGGGGCACAGATACGCAGTATTTT. The V gene is TRBV6-1, the J gene TRBJ2-3; 8 bases map to TRBD2. Losses at the gene ends were 6 bases for V and 1 base for J; bases not matched to a gene: 3. CDR3 length: 14 amino acids. Germline V gene lookup returns CDR1 MNHNS and CDR2 SASEGT.